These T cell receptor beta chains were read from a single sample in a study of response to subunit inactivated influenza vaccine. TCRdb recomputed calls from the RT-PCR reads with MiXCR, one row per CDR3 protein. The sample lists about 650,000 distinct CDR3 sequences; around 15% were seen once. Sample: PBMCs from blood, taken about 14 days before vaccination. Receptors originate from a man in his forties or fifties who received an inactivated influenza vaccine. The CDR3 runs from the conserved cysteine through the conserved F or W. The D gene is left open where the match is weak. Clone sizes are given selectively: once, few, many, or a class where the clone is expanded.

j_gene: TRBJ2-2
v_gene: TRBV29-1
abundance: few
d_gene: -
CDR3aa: CSVEGFVTGELFF
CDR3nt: TGCAGCGTTGAAGGGTTCGTCACCGGGGAGCTGTTTTTT

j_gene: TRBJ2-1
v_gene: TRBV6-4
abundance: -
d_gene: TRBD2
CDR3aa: CASSAQLARNYNEQFF
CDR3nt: TGTGCCAGCAGTGCCCAACTAGCGCGGAATTACAATGAGCAGTTCTTC

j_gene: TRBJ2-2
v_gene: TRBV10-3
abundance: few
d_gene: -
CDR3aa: CAISENRGGTGELFF
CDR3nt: TGTGCCATCAGTGAGAACAGGGGAGGTACCGGGGAGCTGTTTTTT

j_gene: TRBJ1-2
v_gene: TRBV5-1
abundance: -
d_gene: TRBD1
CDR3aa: CASSLVWTGDGYTF
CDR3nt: TGCGCCAGCAGCTTGGTGTGGACAGGGGATGGCTACACCTTC

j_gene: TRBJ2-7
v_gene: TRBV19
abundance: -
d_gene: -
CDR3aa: CASSKEGTYYEQYF
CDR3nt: TGTGCCAGTAGTAAGGAGGGGACGTACTACGAGCAGTACTTC

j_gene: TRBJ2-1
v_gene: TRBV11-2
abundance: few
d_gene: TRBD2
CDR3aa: CASSLDLGLAGDYNEQFF
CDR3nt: TGTGCCAGCAGCTTAGATTTGGGACTAGCGGGGGACTACAATGAGCAGTTCTTC

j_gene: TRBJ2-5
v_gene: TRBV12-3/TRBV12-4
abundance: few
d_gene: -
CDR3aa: CASSNKRETQYF
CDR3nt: TGTGCCAGCAGTAACAAAAGGGAGACCCAGTACTTC

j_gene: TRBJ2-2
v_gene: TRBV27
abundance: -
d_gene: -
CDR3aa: CASSSLTGLNTGELFF
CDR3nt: TGTGCCAGCAGTTCACTAACGGGTCTGAACACCGGGGAGCTGTTTTTT

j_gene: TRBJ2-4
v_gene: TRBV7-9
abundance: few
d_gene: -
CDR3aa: CASSPTGMNIQYF
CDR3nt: TGTGCCAGCAGCCCCACAGGGATGAACATTCAGTACTTC

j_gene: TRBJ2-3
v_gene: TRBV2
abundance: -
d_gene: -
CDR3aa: CASSVLGPQYF
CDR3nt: TGTGCCAGCAGTGTTTTAGGGCCGCAGTATTTT

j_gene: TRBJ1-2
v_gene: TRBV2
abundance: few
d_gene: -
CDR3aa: CASSGDGHYGYTF
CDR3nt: TGTGCCAGCAGTGGAGACGGACACTATGGCTACACCTTC

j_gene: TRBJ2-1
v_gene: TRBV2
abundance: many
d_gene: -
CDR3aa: CASSEGYNEQFF
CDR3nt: TGTGCCAGCAGTGAAGGTTACAATGAGCAGTTCTTC